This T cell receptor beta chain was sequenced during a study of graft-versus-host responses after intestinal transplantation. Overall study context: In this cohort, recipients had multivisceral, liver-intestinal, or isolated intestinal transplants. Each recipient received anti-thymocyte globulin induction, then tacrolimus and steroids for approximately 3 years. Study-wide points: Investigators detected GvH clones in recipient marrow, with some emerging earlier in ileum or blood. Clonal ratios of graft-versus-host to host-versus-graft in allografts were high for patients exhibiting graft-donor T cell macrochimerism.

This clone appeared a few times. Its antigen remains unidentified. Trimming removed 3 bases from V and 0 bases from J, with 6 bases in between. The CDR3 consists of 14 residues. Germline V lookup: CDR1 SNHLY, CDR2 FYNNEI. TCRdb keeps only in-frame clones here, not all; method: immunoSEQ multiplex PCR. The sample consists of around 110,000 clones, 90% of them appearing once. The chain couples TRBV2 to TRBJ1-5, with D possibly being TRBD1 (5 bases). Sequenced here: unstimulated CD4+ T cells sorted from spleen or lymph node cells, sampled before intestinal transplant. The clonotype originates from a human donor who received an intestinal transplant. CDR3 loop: CASSDRASNQPQHF. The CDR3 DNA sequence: TGTGCCAGCAGTGACAGGGCTAGCAATCAGCCCCAGCATTTT.